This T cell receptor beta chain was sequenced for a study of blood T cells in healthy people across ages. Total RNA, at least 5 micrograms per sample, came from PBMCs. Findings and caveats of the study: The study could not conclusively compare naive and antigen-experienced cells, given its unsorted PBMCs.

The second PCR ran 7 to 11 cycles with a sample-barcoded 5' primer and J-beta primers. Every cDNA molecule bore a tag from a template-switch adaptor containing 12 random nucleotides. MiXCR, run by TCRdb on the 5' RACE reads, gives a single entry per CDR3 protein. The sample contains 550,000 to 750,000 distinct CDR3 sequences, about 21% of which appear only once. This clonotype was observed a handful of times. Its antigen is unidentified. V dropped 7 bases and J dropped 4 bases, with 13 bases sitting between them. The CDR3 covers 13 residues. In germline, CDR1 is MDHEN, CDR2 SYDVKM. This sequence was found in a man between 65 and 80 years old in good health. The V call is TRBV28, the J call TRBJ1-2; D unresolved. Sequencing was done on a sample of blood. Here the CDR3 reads CASTVKRAYGYTF. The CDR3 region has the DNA TGTGCCAGCACAGTGAAGAGGGCCTATGGCTACACCTTC.